The T cell receptor (beta chain) described here comes from a study of brain T cells in children with intractable seizures. The CDR3 contains 13 residues. Germline loops: CDR1 MNHEY, CDR2 SMNVEV (reference sequence). V lost 5 bases and J 7 bases, leaving 9 bases between the germline ends. Libraries were prepared by immunoSEQ multiplex PCR; TCRdb keeps only in-frame clonotypes and omits some of them. The sample shows fewer than 80,000 clones, around 95% of them seen only once. This clone appeared a few times. The antigen is undetermined. Whole-study findings and limits: Pre- and post-surgery blood differed in depth, so pre-surgery absences may be undersampling.

Only cases whose brain tissue showed the highest T cell transcript signatures were sequenced. Patients received at least one anti-epileptic drug before surgery. Sequences were derived from peripheral blood, sampled at surgery. The chain is built from TRBV27 and TRBJ1-6; no clear D. The TCR comes from a boy under two years old with focal cortical dysplasia and intractable seizures. CDR3 residues: CASSPTVNSPLHF. The CDR3 DNA sequence: TGTGCCAGCAGTCCTACGGTCAATTCACCCCTCCACTTT.